A selection of T cell receptor beta chains follows, all from one sample in a study of shared clonotypes between healthy human individuals. Clones were sequenced by immunoSEQ multiplex PCR, and TCRdb holds only the in-frame ones, with some missing. The repertoire consists of around 2,000,000 clones, with about 95% occurring once and the leading ten covering around 1.1%. Sequenced material: naive CD8+ T cells sorted from blood. The receptor set was obtained from a young man in good health. The CDR3 runs from the conserved cysteine through the conserved F or W. D genes are given only for firm matches. Clone size is not always given. Where it is, it says once, few, many or a class for expanded clones.

v_gene,j_gene,abundance,d_gene,CDR3aa,CDR3nt
TRBV4-1,TRBJ2-5,.,TRBD1,CASSRGQGVQETQYF,TGCGCCAGCAGCCGCGGACAGGGGGTCCAAGAGACCCAGTACTTC
TRBV28,TRBJ2-7,once,.,CASSLFTGDEQYF,TGTGCCAGCAGTTTATTTACGGGGGACGAGCAGTACTTC
TRBV4-1,TRBJ2-7,.,.,CASSPGTFSYEQYF,TGCGCCAGCAGCCCCGGGACTTTCTCCTACGAGCAGTACTTC
TRBV4-3,TRBJ2-1,.,.,CASSHDLAAGDNEQFF,TGCGCCAGCAGCCACGACTTAGCGGCTGGGGACAATGAGCAGTTCTTC
TRBV12-5,TRBJ1-5,.,.,CASGTGQDNQPQHF,TGTGCTAGTGGGACCGGCCAGGACAATCAGCCCCAGCATTTT
TRBV25-1,TRBJ2-5,.,.,CASSDGDGETQYF,TGTGCCAGCAGTGACGGGGATGGGGAGACCCAGTACTTC
TRBV28,TRBJ2-2,.,.,CASASITGTDNTGELFF,TGTGCCAGCGCTTCCATAACAGGGACCGATAATACCGGGGAGCTGTTTTTT
TRBV19,TRBJ2-2,.,.,CASSIVGAVGELFF,TGTGCCAGTAGTATAGTTGGGGCGGTAGGGGAGCTGTTTTTT
TRBV7-9,TRBJ2-7,.,TRBD1,CASSFPDRGFHEQYF,TGTGCCAGCAGCTTTCCGGACAGGGGGTTCCACGAGCAGTACTTC
TRBV30,TRBJ2-6,.,TRBD2,CAWSVWGLAGYSGANVLTF,TGTGCCTGGAGTGTATGGGGACTAGCGGGGTACTCTGGGGCCAACGTCCTGACTTTC
TRBV4-1,TRBJ1-1,few,.,CASSPEGNTEAFF,TGCGCCAGCAGCCCCGAGGGGAACACTGAAGCTTTCTTT
TRBV4-1,TRBJ2-7,.,.,CASSQGGRGYEQYF,TGCGCCAGCAGCCAAGGCGGCAGAGGCTACGAGCAGTACTTC
TRBV27,TRBJ2-3,.,.,CASSWDGPKATDTQYF,TGTGCCAGCAGTTGGGACGGACCTAAAGCCACAGATACGCAGTATTTT
TRBV11-2,TRBJ2-3,once,TRBD1,CASSLGTGADTQYF,TGTGCCAGCAGCTTAGGGACAGGGGCAGATACGCAGTATTTT
TRBV27,TRBJ2-1,.,.,CASSFVAGSEFF,TGTGCCAGCAGTTTTGTTGCGGGTTCGGAGTTCTTC
TRBV30,TRBJ2-5,once,.,CAWGPSGETQYF,TGTGCCTGGGGCCCTTCGGGGGAGACCCAGTACTTC
TRBV7-7,TRBJ2-7,.,.,CASSFPGEADYEQYF,TGTGCTAGCAGCTTCCCTGGTGAGGCCGACTACGAGCAGTACTTC
TRBV29-1,TRBJ1-5,.,TRBD1,CSVEVRGWYSNQPQHF,TGCAGCGTTGAGGTCAGGGGGTGGTATAGCAATCAGCCCCAGCATTTT
TRBV4-3,TRBJ1-1,.,.,CASSQDQVNTEAFF,TGCGCCAGCAGCCAAGACCAGGTGAACACTGAAGCTTTCTTT
TRBV2,TRBJ2-7,.,.,CASSEDPWGDYEQYF,TGTGCCAGCAGTGAAGACCCGTGGGGGGACTACGAGCAGTACTTC
TRBV28,TRBJ1-6,once,.,CASSSGRSTSRPNSPLHF,TGTGCCAGCAGTTCGGGACGGAGTACCTCCCGGCCCAATTCACCCCTCCACTTT
TRBV13,TRBJ2-7,.,TRBD2,CASRIRGDPLEQYF,TGTGCCAGCAGGATCCGGGGGGATCCTCTCGAGCAGTACTTC
TRBV5-5,TRBJ1-2,.,TRBD1,CASSLRTGGYYGYTF,TGTGCCAGCAGCTTGAGGACAGGGGGGTACTATGGCTACACCTTC
TRBV4-1,TRBJ2-1,.,TRBD2,CASSQGGLAGRNEQFF,TGCGCCAGCAGCCAGGGTGGACTAGCGGGACGGAATGAGCAGTTCTTC
TRBV4-1,TRBJ1-6,.,.,CASSQDGGDRSPLHF,TGCGCCAGCAGCCAAGATGGAGGGGACCGTTCACCCCTCCACTTT
TRBV6-1,TRBJ2-2,.,.,CASSEAVYRTAPGELFF,TGTGCCAGCAGTGAAGCAGTCTACCGGACAGCCCCCGGGGAGCTGTTTTTT
TRBV9,TRBJ2-3,few,.,CASSVGFTDTQYF,TGTGCCAGCAGCGTAGGGTTCACAGATACGCAGTATTTT
TRBV7-9,TRBJ2-5,once,TRBD1,CASSPQGAGETQYF,TGTGCCAGCAGTCCACAGGGGGCGGGAGAGACCCAGTACTTC
TRBV4-1,TRBJ2-2,.,TRBD1,CASSEGTGKKGELFF,TGCGCCAGCAGCGAAGGGACAGGGAAAAAGGGGGAGCTGTTTTTT
TRBV12-5,TRBJ2-7,.,.,CASGLGQTPSEQYF,TGTGCTAGTGGTTTGGGCCAAACCCCCTCCGAGCAGTACTTC
TRBV10-2,TRBJ2-1,.,.,CASSEVFGSSYNEQFF,TGCGCCAGCAGTGAGGTCTTCGGGAGCTCCTACAATGAGCAGTTCTTC
TRBV28,TRBJ1-2,.,TRBD1,CASSVTGGDYGYTF,TGTGCCAGCAGCGTAACAGGGGGCGACTATGGCTACACCTTC
TRBV27,TRBJ2-7,.,TRBD2,CASRLLVSGRSYEQYF,TGTGCCAGCAGGCTACTGGTTAGCGGGAGGTCCTACGAGCAGTACTTC
TRBV6-1,TRBJ1-3,.,TRBD1,CASSEEQGFGNTIYF,TGTGCCAGCAGTGAAGAACAGGGGTTTGGAAACACCATATATTTT
TRBV18,TRBJ2-1,.,TRBD1,CASSPWAGGYNEQFF,TGTGCCAGCTCACCATGGGCAGGGGGCTACAATGAGCAGTTCTTC
TRBV2,TRBJ1-1,.,.,CASSGTDTEAFF,TGTGCCAGCAGTGGGACAGATACTGAAGCTTTCTTT
TRBV29-1,TRBJ2-2,.,TRBD2,CSVSRRESKNTGELFF,TGCAGCGTCTCTAGGCGGGAGTCAAAGAACACCGGGGAGCTGTTTTTT
TRBV7-9,TRBJ2-6,.,.,CASSLEYVGANVLTF,TGTGCCAGCAGCTTAGAGTATGTTGGGGCCAACGTCCTGACTTTC
TRBV2,TRBJ2-7,.,.,CASRAAEGFSYEQYF,TGTGCCAGCAGAGCCGCCGAGGGCTTCTCCTACGAGCAGTACTTC
TRBV30,TRBJ2-7,.,TRBD1,CAWSPGTGLDEQYF,TGTGCCTGGAGCCCCGGGACAGGGCTTGACGAGCAGTACTTC
TRBV27,TRBJ1-1,.,.,CASSIWAGALNTEAFF,TGTGCCAGCTCCATATGGGCAGGGGCTCTGAACACTGAAGCTTTCTTT
TRBV29-1,TRBJ1-2,once,TRBD1,CSVEEIPSGQGAHGYTF,TGCAGCGTTGAAGAAATACCCTCGGGACAGGGGGCACATGGCTACACCTTC
TRBV10-3,TRBJ2-5,.,TRBD2,CAISDGLAGVQETQYF,TGTGCCATCAGTGATGGACTAGCGGGTGTCCAAGAGACCCAGTACTTC
TRBV27,TRBJ2-2,.,.,CASSLDWASAGELFF,TGTGCCAGCAGTCTCGACTGGGCTTCGGCCGGGGAGCTGTTTTTT
TRBV27,TRBJ2-7,.,.,CASSLSFTRIDSYEQYF,TGTGCCAGCAGTTTATCCTTTACGAGAATCGACTCCTACGAGCAGTACTTC
TRBV27,TRBJ2-7,.,.,CASSLAPPLREISYEQYF,TGTGCCAGCAGTTTAGCCCCCCCTTTGCGGGAAATCTCCTACGAGCAGTACTTC
TRBV10-1,TRBJ1-1,.,.,CASSEFMDSEAFF,TGCGCCAGCAGTGAGTTCATGGACAGTGAAGCTTTCTTT
TRBV5-4,TRBJ2-3,.,.,CASSLSIADTQYF,TGTGCCAGCAGCTTGAGTATTGCAGATACGCAGTATTTT
TRBV2,TRBJ2-5,.,.,CASSDVSQETQYF,TGTGCCAGCAGTGACGTCAGCCAAGAGACCCAGTACTTC
TRBV5-1,TRBJ2-7,.,TRBD1,CASGRRKMGTGELYEQYF,TGCGCCAGCGGACGGAGAAAGATGGGGACAGGGGAGCTCTACGAGCAGTACTTC
TRBV28,TRBJ1-1,.,.,CASSLGQLNTEAFF,TGTGCCAGCAGCCTCGGACAGCTAAACACTGAAGCTTTCTTT
TRBV27,TRBJ2-1,.,TRBD2,CASSLSLGLEYGQFF,TGTGCCAGCAGTTTATCGTTGGGACTAGAATATGGGCAGTTCTTC
TRBV29-1,TRBJ2-7,.,TRBD1,CSASEGAGYEQYF,TGCAGCGCCTCCGAGGGGGCTGGCTACGAGCAGTACTTC
TRBV4-3,TRBJ2-1,.,.,CASSTDRSVTNEQFF,TGCGCCAGCAGCACAGACAGGTCGGTTACGAATGAGCAGTTCTTC